Below, one T cell receptor (beta chain) is given with its context. What it recognizes is unknown. Germline lookup yields CDR1 MNHNS and CDR2 SASEGT. With V trimmed by 2 bases and J by 6 bases, 12 bases remained unmatched. This CDR3 is 17 amino acids long. These data come from a study of OX40 agonist ivuxolimab in advanced cancers. Study details: Mean age around 64 years, range 23 to 79; roughly 82% male. Of the participants, more than 35% had some prior anti-PD-1, anti-PD-L1 or anti-CTLA-4 therapy, which was allowed. Three patients, one with hepatocellular carcinoma and two with cutaneous melanoma, responded partially.

Using immunoSEQ multiplex PCR, the repertoire was profiled, and TCRdb retains in-frame clones only, with some absent. Here the sample spans roughly 81,000 clones, 88% being singletons. Regarding the study as a whole: CD4+ and CD8+ blood T cells expanded clonally by week 6 at 0.1 to 3.0 mg/kg.

This TCR was recovered from an adult with an advanced solid tumor such as melanoma, head and neck, liver or kidney cancer. The sequencing used CD4+ or CD8+ T cells sorted from blood, collected in a trial of the OX40 agonist ivuxolimab. The rearrangement joins TRBV6-1 to TRBJ1-1; 10 bases align to TRBD1. The CDR3 spells CASSELGATGGFAEAFF. For the CDR3, the DNA is TGTGCCAGCAGTGAACTGGGCGCGACAGGGGGCTTCGCTGAAGCTTTCTTT.